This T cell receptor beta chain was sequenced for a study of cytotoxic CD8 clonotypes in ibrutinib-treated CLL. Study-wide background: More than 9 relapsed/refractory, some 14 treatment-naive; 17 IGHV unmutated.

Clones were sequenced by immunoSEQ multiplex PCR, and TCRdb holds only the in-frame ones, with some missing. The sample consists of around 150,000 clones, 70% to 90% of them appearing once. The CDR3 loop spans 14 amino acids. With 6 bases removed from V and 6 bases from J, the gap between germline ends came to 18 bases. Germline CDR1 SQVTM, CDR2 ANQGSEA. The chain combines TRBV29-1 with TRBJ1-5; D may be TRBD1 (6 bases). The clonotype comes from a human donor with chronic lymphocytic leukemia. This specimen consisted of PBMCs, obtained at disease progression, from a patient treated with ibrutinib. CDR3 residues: CSVRTTGRSQPQHF. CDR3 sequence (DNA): TGCAGCGTCAGGACAACAGGGAGAAGTCAGCCCCAGCATTTT.